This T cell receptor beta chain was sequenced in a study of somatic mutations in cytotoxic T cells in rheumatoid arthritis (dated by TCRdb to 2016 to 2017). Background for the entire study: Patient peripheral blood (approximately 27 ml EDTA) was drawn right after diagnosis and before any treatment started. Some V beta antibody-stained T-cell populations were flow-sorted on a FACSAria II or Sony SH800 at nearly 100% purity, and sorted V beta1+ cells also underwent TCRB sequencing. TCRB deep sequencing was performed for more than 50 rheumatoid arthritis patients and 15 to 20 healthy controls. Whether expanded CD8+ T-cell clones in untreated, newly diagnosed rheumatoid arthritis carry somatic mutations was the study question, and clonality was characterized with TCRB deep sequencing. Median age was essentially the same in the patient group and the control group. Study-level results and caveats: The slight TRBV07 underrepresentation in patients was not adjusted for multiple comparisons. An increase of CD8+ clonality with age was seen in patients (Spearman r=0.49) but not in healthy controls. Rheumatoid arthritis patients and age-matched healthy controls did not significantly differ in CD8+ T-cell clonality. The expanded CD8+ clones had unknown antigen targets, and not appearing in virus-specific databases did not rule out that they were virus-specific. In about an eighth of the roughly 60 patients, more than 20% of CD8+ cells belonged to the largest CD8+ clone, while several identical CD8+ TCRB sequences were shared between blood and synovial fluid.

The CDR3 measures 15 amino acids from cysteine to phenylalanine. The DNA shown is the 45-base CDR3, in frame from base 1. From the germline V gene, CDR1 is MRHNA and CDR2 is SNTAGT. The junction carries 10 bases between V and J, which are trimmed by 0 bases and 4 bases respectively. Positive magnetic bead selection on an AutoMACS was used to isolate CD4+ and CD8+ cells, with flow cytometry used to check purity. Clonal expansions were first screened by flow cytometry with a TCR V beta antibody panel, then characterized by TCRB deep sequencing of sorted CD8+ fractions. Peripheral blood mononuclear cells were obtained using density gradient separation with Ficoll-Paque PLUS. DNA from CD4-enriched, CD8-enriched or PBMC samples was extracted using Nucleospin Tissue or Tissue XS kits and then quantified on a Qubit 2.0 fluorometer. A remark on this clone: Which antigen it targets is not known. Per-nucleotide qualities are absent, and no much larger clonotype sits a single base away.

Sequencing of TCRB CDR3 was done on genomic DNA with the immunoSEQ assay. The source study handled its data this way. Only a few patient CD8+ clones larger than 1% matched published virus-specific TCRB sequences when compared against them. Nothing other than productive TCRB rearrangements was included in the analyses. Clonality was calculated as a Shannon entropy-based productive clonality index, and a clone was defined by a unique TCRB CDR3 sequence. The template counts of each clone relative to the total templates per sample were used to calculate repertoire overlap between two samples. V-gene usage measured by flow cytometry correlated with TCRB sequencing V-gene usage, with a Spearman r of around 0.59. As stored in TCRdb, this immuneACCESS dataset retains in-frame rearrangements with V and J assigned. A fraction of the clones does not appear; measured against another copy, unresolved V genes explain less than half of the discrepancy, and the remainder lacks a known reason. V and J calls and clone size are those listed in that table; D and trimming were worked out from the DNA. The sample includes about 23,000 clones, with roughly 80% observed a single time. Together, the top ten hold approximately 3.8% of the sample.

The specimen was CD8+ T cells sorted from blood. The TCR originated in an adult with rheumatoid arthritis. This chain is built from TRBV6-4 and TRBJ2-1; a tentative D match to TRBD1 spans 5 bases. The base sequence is TGTGCCAGCAGTGACTCGACAGACCCTTACAATGAGCAGTTCTTC. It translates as CASSDSTDPYNEQFF.